This is a list of T cell receptor beta chains from one sample in a study of identical twins. TCRdb redid the calling of the 5' RACE reads with MiXCR, one entry per CDR3 protein. Among fewer than 250,000 distinct CDR3 sequences, 6% to 8% were seen once, and the ten largest hold around 5%. These data are also associated with another study on yellow fever vaccine responses in identical twins.

The sample consisted of CD8+ T cells sorted from blood. These receptors were collected from a woman aged 18-35 years in good health. Each CDR3 is given with its conserved first and last residue. Each record gives: V gene, J gene, D gene, CDR3 protein. A D gene is named only where the DNA matches it firmly.

v_gene: TRBV10-2; j_gene: TRBJ1-1; d_gene: NA; CDR3aa: CASSGVAEAFF
v_gene: TRBV28; j_gene: TRBJ2-7; d_gene: NA; CDR3aa: CASSSIREFGEQYF
v_gene: TRBV6-1; j_gene: TRBJ2-3; d_gene: TRBD2; CDR3aa: CASSPLFSAGGTDTQYF
v_gene: TRBV20-1; j_gene: TRBJ2-2; d_gene: NA; CDR3aa: CSVRNGLNTGELFF
v_gene: TRBV11-2; j_gene: TRBJ2-5; d_gene: NA; CDR3aa: CASSLDLRQETQYF
v_gene: TRBV5-1; j_gene: TRBJ1-4; d_gene: NA; CDR3aa: CASSYRANEKLFF
v_gene: TRBV27; j_gene: TRBJ1-1; d_gene: TRBD1; CDR3aa: CASSPAGTVITAFF
v_gene: TRBV28; j_gene: TRBJ2-7; d_gene: TRBD2; CDR3aa: CASSPNPQAGGPDRREQYF
v_gene: TRBV5-1; j_gene: TRBJ2-1; d_gene: NA; CDR3aa: CASSSSNPNYNEQFF
v_gene: TRBV7-9; j_gene: TRBJ2-7; d_gene: TRBD1; CDR3aa: CASSSEPPGQGNEQYF
v_gene: TRBV27; j_gene: TRBJ2-7; d_gene: NA; CDR3aa: CASSPGMNEQYF
v_gene: TRBV14; j_gene: TRBJ2-7; d_gene: NA; CDR3aa: CASSQDRGDEQYF
v_gene: TRBV24-1; j_gene: TRBJ2-4; d_gene: NA; CDR3aa: CATSASKGWGRNIQYF
v_gene: TRBV10-2; j_gene: TRBJ1-1; d_gene: NA; CDR3aa: CASSESGFGTEAFF
v_gene: TRBV28; j_gene: TRBJ2-5; d_gene: NA; CDR3aa: CASSFTGWETQYF
v_gene: TRBV12-3/TRBV12-4; j_gene: TRBJ2-7; d_gene: NA; CDR3aa: CASCNSGPPYEQYF
v_gene: TRBV12-3/TRBV12-4; j_gene: TRBJ1-4; d_gene: TRBD1; CDR3aa: CASSLGQGLEKLFF
v_gene: TRBV6-4; j_gene: TRBJ2-3; d_gene: TRBD2; CDR3aa: CASSEGSGGFTDTQYF
v_gene: TRBV20-1; j_gene: TRBJ2-3; d_gene: NA; CDR3aa: CSARDLSWDTDTQYF